This T cell receptor (beta chain) was retrieved from a study of radiation and T cells in renal cell carcinoma. General study findings and limits: Baseline intratumoral clonotype presence is unknown without pretreatment biopsies. Top tumor clonotypes rose in blood 2 weeks post-radiation, then contracted.

Of note for this clone: The antigen remains unidentified.

Time point noted: blood 2 weeks post-SBRT. As to treatment: 15 Gy SBRT to primary tumor, nephrectomy 4 weeks later. The CDR3 length is 12 residues. Germline CDR1 is SGHNT and CDR2 is YENEEA. V shed 1 base and J shed 8 bases, with 8 bases lying between them. Profiled with immunoSEQ multiplex PCR; TCRdb holds only in-frame clones, not every one. The sample lists about 65,000 clones; around 77% were seen once. The receptor's source is a man in his 60s with renal cell carcinoma. The chain uses TRBV11-3 and TRBJ2-5; D is uncertain. The sequencing used blood, collected from a patient whose treatment included radiotherapy and nephrectomy. CDR3 sequence (DNA): TGTGCCAGCAGCTTAGGGCCCAATACCCAGTACTTC. It specifies CASSLGPNTQYF.